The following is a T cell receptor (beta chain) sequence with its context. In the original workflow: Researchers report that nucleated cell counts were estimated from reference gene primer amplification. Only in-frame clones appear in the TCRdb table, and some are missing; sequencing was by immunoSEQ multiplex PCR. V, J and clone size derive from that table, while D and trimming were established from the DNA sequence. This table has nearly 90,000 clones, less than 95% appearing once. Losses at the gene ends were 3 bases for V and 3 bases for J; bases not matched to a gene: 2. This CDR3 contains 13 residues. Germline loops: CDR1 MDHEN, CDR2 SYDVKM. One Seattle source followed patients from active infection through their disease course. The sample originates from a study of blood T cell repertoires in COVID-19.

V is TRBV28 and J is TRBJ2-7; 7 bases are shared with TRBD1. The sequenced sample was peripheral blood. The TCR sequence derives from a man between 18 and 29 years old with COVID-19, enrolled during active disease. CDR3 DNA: TGTGCCAGCAGTTTGGGACAGAACTACGAGCAGTACTTC. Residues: CASSLGQNYEQYF.